This section outlines one T cell receptor beta chain sequence together with its context. Its antigen remains unknown. Profiled with immunoSEQ multiplex PCR; TCRdb holds only in-frame clones, not every one. Among over 1.4 million clones listed, around 95% were seen once. This specimen belongs to a study of shared clonotypes between healthy human individuals. About the study: CD4 naive cells filled three plates per donor, CD4 memory three, CD8 naive two and CD8 memory one.

Study-wide findings and caveats: Only blood was sampled; tissue repertoires likely differ. Rarefaction indicated that sorted-subset sequencing remained incomplete although depth was large.

From germline, CDR1 is SNHLY and CDR2 FYNNEI. This CDR3 comprises 14 residues. The V gene end was trimmed by 8 bases and the J gene end by 6 bases; junction bases not matched to a gene: 10. The sequence derives from a man aged 25-45 years in good health. Sequenced input: naive CD4+ T cells sorted from blood. As for subset: CD45RA+ positively selected. The chain has TRBV2 and TRBJ1-2; 9 bases match TRBD1. CDR3 sequence reads: CASSAAGQGNGYTF. The CDR3 coding sequence is TGTGCCAGCTCGGCGGCGGGACAGGGAAATGGCTACACCTTC. The full variable domain, rest sourced from reference TRBV2 and TRBJ1-2, is EPEVTQTPSHQVTQMGQEVILRCVPISNHLYFYWYRQILGQKVEFLVSFYNNEISEKSEIFDDQFSVERPDGSNFTLKIRSTKLEDSAMYFCASSAAGQGNGYTFGSGTRLTVV.